What follows is one T cell receptor beta chain and its context. The sample belongs to a study of T cells in Graves' hyperthyroidism and ophthalmopathy. TCR beta CDR3 regions were amplified from RNA. Using the HTBI primer set, a first-round RT-PCR was run on the TCR CDR3. TCRdb re-called the multiplex PCR reads through MiXCR, storing one row per CDR3 protein. The sample includes under 350,000 distinct CDR3 sequences, 15% to 20% of them seen just once. The CDR3 totals 15 residues. The V end lost 8 bases, the J end lost 4 bases, and 17 bases lay between the germline ends. CDR1 SEHNR and CDR2 FQNEAQ come from the germline V gene (reference sequence).

Sequenced: blood. The receptor was isolated from a woman aged 50 to 60 with Graves' hyperthyroidism. This rearrangement joins TRBV7-9 to TRBJ1-4; D gene uncertain. The CDR3 protein is CASSGLGRHNEKLFF. The CDR3 nucleotides are TGTGCCAGCTCTGGCCTCGGGCGCCATAATGAAAAACTGTTTTTT.